The rows below give T cell receptor beta chains drawn from one sample of a study of shared clonotypes between healthy human individuals. The assay was immunoSEQ multiplex PCR, and TCRdb's table has in-frame clones only and misses some. The sample records over a million clones, 75% to 85% being singletons. Specimen: memory CD4+ T cells from PBMCs. These receptors originate from a man aged 18 to 30 in good health. Some clones in this sample may be carry-over from other donors' samples. CDR3s include the opening cysteine and the closing phenylalanine or tryptophan. A D gene is named only where the DNA matches it firmly. Clone sizes are given selectively: once, few, many, or a class where the clone is expanded.

CDR3 protein | CDR3 DNA | clone size | D gene | CDR3 length | J gene | V gene
CASSLVMAGGQNEQFF | TGCGCCAGCAGCTTGGTCATGGCGGGAGGCCAGAATGAGCAGTTCTTC | . | TRBD2 | 16 | TRBJ2-1 | TRBV5-1
CASSLIGGPGANVLTF | TGTGCCAGCAGCTTGATCGGAGGCCCAGGGGCCAACGTCCTGACTTTC | . | . | 16 | TRBJ2-6 | TRBV5-5
CAWSWGGELFF | TGTGCCTGGAGTTGGGGCGGGGAGCTGTTTTTT | . | . | 11 | TRBJ2-2 | TRBV30
CASSLDGGNQPQHF | TGCGCCAGCAGCTTGGATGGTGGCAATCAGCCCCAGCATTTT | few | . | 14 | TRBJ1-5 | TRBV5-1
CASSPPGRQIGTQYF | TGTGCCAGCAGTCCACCGGGACGGCAAATCGGGACCCAGTACTTC | few | . | 15 | TRBJ2-5 | TRBV27
CASSGTSGRQETQYF | TGTGCCAGCAGCGGAACTAGCGGGAGGCAAGAGACCCAGTACTTC | . | TRBD2 | 15 | TRBJ2-5 | TRBV2
CASSYRASGSNNEQFF | TGTGCCAGCAGTTACCGCGCTAGCGGGAGCAACAATGAGCAGTTCTTC | once | TRBD2 | 16 | TRBJ2-1 | TRBV6-5
CASSQARQGMGFTEAFF | TGTGCCAGCAGCCAAGCCCGACAGGGAATGGGGTTCACTGAAGCTTTCTTT | . | TRBD1 | 17 | TRBJ1-1 | TRBV4-2
CASRGTGPGGYTF | TGTGCCAGCAGGGGGACAGGCCCGGGGGGCTACACCTTC | . | TRBD1 | 13 | TRBJ1-2 | TRBV27
CASSPSGTGTINQYF | TGTGCCAGTAGTCCTTCCGGGACAGGGACCATAAATCAGTACTTC | . | TRBD1 | 15 | TRBJ2-7 | TRBV19
CASSVQGPRLEQYF | TGTGCCAGCAGCGTCCAAGGGCCCCGACTCGAGCAGTACTTC | . | . | 14 | TRBJ2-7 | TRBV5-4
CASSLGPGQNEKLFF | TGTGCCAGCAGCTTAGGCCCGGGACAGAATGAAAAACTGTTTTTT | . | TRBD1 | 15 | TRBJ1-4 | TRBV11-2
CAWRTRQANYGYTF | TGTGCCTGGAGGACTCGACAGGCTAACTATGGCTACACCTTC | few | . | 14 | TRBJ1-2 | TRBV30
CASRGSLDRGIWSNQPQHF | TGTGCCAGCAGGGGTTCGTTAGACAGGGGTATCTGGAGCAATCAGCCCCAGCATTTT | . | TRBD1 | 19 | TRBJ1-5 | TRBV28
CASSLDGGTGELFF | TGCGCCAGCAGCTTGGATGGCGGCACCGGGGAGCTGTTTTTT | . | . | 14 | TRBJ2-2 | TRBV5-1
CASSAGQSSSGNTIYF | TGTGCCAGCAGCGCCGGACAGTCGAGCTCTGGAAACACCATATATTTT | once | . | 16 | TRBJ1-3 | TRBV5-8
CASSDRRETGELFF | TGTGCCAGCAGTGATCGAAGGGAGACCGGGGAGCTGTTTTTT | . | . | 14 | TRBJ2-2 | TRBV2
CASSESGPNTGELFF | TGTGCCAGCAGTGAAAGCGGGCCGAACACCGGGGAGCTGTTTTTT | . | . | 15 | TRBJ2-2 | TRBV2
CASSILGQGETQYF | TGTGCCAGCAGCATCCTGGGGCAGGGAGAGACCCAGTACTTC | . | . | 14 | TRBJ2-5 | TRBV7-3
CASSISGGAYNEQFF | TGTGCCAGCAGCATAAGCGGGGGGGCCTACAATGAGCAGTTCTTC | . | TRBD2 | 15 | TRBJ2-1 | TRBV11-2
CASSLVENRAHEQYF | TGCGCCAGCAGCTTGGTGGAAAACAGGGCCCACGAGCAGTACTTC | . | . | 15 | TRBJ2-7 | TRBV5-1
CASSQGGLNTEAFF | TGTGCCAGCAGCCAGGGAGGGCTGAACACTGAAGCTTTCTTT | . | . | 14 | TRBJ1-1 | TRBV11-2